This TCR beta chain was recovered during a study of blood T cell repertoires in COVID-19. Study-wide background: Material from acute and convalescent COVID-19 was sourced from the United States, Italy and Spain. T cells, B-cell-depleted T cells, or PBMCs supplied cDNA or gDNA.

CDR1 SEHNR and CDR2 FQNEAQ come from the germline V gene (reference sequence). The CDR3 sequence is 11 residues long. Comment on this clone: A read error may produce the germline difference seen at one junction end.

How the authors handled the data: Estimation of nucleated cell counts was performed using reference gene primer amplification. Sequencing was performed with immunoSEQ multiplex PCR; in TCRdb, only in-frame clones are kept and a portion is missing. V and J calls and clone size are copied from that table; D and trimming were computed from the DNA. This table has about 270,000 clones, about 76% appearing once. This chain uses TRBV7-9 with TRBJ2-1; the D gene is possibly TRBD2 (7 bases). The source of this sequence is a woman aged 55-70 years with active or convalescent COVID-19. Sequenced material: peripheral blood. The CDR3 DNA sequence: TGTGCCAGCAGCCTTACTGGGGGGGGGCTCTTC. Translated: CASSLTGGGLF.